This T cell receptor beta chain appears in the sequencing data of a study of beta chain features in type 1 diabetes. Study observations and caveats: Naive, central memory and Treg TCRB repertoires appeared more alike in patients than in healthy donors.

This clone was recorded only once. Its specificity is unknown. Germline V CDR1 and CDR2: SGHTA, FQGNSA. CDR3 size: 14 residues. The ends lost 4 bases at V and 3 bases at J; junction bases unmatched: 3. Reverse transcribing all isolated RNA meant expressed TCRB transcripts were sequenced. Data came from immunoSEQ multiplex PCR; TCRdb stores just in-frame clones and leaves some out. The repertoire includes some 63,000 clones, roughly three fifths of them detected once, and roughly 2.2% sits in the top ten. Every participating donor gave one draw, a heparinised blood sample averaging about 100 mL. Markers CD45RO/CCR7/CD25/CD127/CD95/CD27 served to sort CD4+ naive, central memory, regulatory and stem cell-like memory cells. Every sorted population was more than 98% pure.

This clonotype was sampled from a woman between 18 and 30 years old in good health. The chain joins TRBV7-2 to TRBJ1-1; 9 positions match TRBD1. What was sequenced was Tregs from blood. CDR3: CASSSRTGDTEAFF. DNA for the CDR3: TGTGCCAGCAGCTCTCGGACAGGGGACACTGAAGCTTTCTTT.